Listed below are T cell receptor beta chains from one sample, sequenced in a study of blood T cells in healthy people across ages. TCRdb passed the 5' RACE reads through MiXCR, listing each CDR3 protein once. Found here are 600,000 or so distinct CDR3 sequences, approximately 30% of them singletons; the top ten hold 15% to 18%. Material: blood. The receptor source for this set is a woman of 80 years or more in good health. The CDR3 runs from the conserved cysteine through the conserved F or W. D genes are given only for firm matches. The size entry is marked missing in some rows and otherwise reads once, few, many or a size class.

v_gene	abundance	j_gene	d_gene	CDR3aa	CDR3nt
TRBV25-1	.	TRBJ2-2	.	CASSEYWGENTGELFF	TGTGCCAGCAGTGAATATTGGGGGGAAAACACCGGGGAGCTGTTTTTT
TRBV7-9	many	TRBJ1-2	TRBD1	CASSLGQGDGYTF	TGTGCCAGCAGCCTCGGACAGGGGGATGGCTACACCTTC
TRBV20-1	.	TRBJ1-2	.	CSASSAEGNYGYTF	TGCAGTGCTTCCTCGGCGGAGGGCAACTATGGCTACACCTTC
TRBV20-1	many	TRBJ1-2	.	CSARSTGPHGYTF	TGCAGTGCTAGGTCGACAGGCCCTCATGGCTACACCTTC
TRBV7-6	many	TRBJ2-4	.	CASTPRQEGNIQYF	TGTGCCAGCACCCCTCGACAGGAGGGAAACATTCAGTACTTC
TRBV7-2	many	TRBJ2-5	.	CASRPSAVETQYF	TGTGCCAGCCGACCATCAGCGGTAGAGACCCAGTACTTC
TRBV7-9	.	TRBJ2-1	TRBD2	CASSSTSGGRRNNEQFF	TGTGCCAGCAGCTCGACTAGCGGGGGGCGCCGGAACAATGAGCAGTTCTTC
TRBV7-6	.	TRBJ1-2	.	CASSPSPGVAGYTF	TGTGCCAGCAGCCCCTCTCCAGGGGTCGCTGGCTACACCTTC
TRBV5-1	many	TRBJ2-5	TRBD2	CASSLAGGGIETQYF	TGCGCCAGCAGCTTGGCCGGGGGGGGCATAGAGACCCAGTACTTC
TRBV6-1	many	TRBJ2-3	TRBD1	CASSGQGIAADTQYF	TGTGCCAGCAGTGGACAGGGGATCGCGGCAGATACGCAGTATTTT
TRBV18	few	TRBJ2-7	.	CASSPPSSSEQYF	TGTGCCAGCTCACCACCAAGCAGTTCCGAGCAGTACTTC
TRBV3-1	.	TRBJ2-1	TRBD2	CASSQAGTSDEQFF	TGTGCCAGCAGCCAAGCCGGGACTAGCGATGAGCAGTTCTTC
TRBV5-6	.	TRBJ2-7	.	CASSFSESPYEQYF	TGTGCCAGCAGCTTCTCGGAGAGCCCCTACGAGCAGTACTTC
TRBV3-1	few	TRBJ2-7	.	CASSLGHSGSYEQYF	TGTGCCAGCAGCCTCGGACACTCGGGATCCTACGAGCAGTACTTC
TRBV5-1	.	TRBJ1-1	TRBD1	CASSFAQGGVGTEAFF	TGCGCCAGCAGCTTTGCACAGGGGGGCGTGGGCACTGAAGCTTTCTTT
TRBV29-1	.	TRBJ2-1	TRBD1	CSVDGRMTGSSEQFF	TGCAGCGTTGATGGGAGAATGACAGGGAGCAGTGAGCAGTTCTTC
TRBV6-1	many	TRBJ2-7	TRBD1	CASSGTGLHEQYF	TGTGCCAGCAGTGGGACAGGGCTCCACGAGCAGTACTTC
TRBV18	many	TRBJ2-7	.	CASSPRGKGYEQYF	TGTGCCAGCTCACCCCGGGGTAAAGGTTACGAGCAGTACTTC
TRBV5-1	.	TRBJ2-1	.	CASRDWAGSKDEQFF	TGCGCCAGCAGGGATTGGGCGGGGTCTAAGGATGAGCAGTTCTTC
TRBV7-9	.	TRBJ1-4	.	CASSYGGPFVMKLFF	TGTGCCAGCAGCTACGGGGGGCCCTTCGTTATGAAACTGTTTTTT
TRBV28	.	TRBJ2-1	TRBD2	CASSSGLFYNEQFF	TGTGCCAGCAGTTCGGGACTATTCTACAATGAGCAGTTCTTC
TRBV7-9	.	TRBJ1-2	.	CASSSTNGGHGYTF	TGTGCCAGCAGCTCGACTAATGGGGGCCATGGCTACACCTTC
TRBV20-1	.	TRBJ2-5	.	CSAFNPGETQYF	TGCAGTGCTTTTAATCCGGGGGAGACCCAGTACTTC
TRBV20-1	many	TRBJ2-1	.	CSARDRRGYFNEQFF	TGCAGTGCTAGAGATCGGCGGGGCTACTTCAATGAGCAGTTCTTC
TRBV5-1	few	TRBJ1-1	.	CASSFNMNTEAFF	TGCGCCAGCAGCTTTAATATGAACACTGAAGCTTTCTTT
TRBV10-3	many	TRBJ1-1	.	CAISESVSENTEAFF	TGTGCCATCAGTGAGTCTGTATCGGAGAACACTGAAGCTTTCTTT
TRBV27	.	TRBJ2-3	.	CASSDGPGRSTDTQYF	TGTGCCAGCAGCGACGGGCCGGGACGAAGCACAGATACGCAGTATTTT
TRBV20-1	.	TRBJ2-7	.	CSARQLAGGNNEQYF	TGCAGTGCTAGACAACTAGCAGGGGGGAACAATGAGCAGTACTTC
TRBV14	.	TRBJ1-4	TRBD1	CAGSPRTGREKLFF	TGTGCCGGCAGCCCTAGGACAGGGCGTGAAAAACTGTTTTTT
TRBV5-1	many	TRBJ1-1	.	CASKESMNTEAFF	TGCGCCAGCAAAGAATCCATGAACACTGAAGCTTTCTTT
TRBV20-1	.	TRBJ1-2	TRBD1	CRIRGTGPNYGYTF	TGCAGAATCAGAGGGACAGGGCCTAACTATGGCTACACCTTC
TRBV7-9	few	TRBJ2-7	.	CASSSQNEQYF	TGTGCCAGCAGCTCGCAGAACGAGCAGTACTTC
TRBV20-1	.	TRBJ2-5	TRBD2	CSAEIPGLVTETQYF	TGCAGTGCTGAGATCCCGGGACTAGTCACAGAGACCCAGTACTTC